One sample yielded the 28 T cell receptor beta chains listed below, sequenced in a study of blood T cell repertoires in COVID-19. Data came from immunoSEQ multiplex PCR; TCRdb stores just in-frame clones and leaves some out. The data hold over 200,000 clones, with roughly 85% observed a single time. Source material: PBMCs or T cells enriched from blood (not recorded which). Receptor source: a man aged 25 to 45 who had recovered from COVID-19.

The chain couples TRBV5-1 to TRBJ1-2; D is undetermined. The CDR3 length is 12 residues. The germline V gene encodes CDR1 SGHRS and CDR2 YFSETQ. V shed 0 bases and J shed 7 bases, with 7 bases lying between them. The CDR3 here is CASSLDFRGYTF. In nucleotides, the CDR3 is TGCGCCAGCAGCTTGGATTTTCGTGGCTACACCTTC.

This clone showed up just a few times. This chain links TRBV7-9 with TRBJ2-7, with 7 bases identical to TRBD1. The CDR3 consists of 15 residues. From germline, CDR1 is SEHNR and CDR2 FQNEAQ (reference sequence). V lost 5 bases, J lost 0 bases, and 7 bases stayed unmatched. CDR3 nucleotide sequence: TGTGCCAGCAGCCCAAAAGACAGGGACTCCTACGAGCAGTACTTC. Protein: CASSPKDRDSYEQYF.

The chain has TRBV19 and TRBJ1-2; D not certain. Trimming pared 4 bases from V and 8 bases from J, leaving 8 bases between. The length of the CDR3 is 11 residues. Germline V gene data show CDR1 as LNHDA and CDR2 as SQIVND (reference sequence). DNA for the CDR3: TGTGCCAGTAGTACCGGGTGGGGCTACACCTTC. Protein sequence: CASSTGWGYTF.

The chain has TRBV10-3 and TRBJ1-2; D unresolved. The germline V gene has CDR1 ENHRY and CDR2 SYGVKD. The ends were cut back, 2 bases at V and 4 bases at J, with 5 bases in the middle. This CDR3 spans 12 amino acids. In DNA form, the CDR3 reads TGTGCCATCAGTGAGGACACCTATGGCTACACCTTC. Amino acid sequence: CAISEDTYGYTF.

This clone was picked up many times. The CDR3 DNA is TGCGCCAGCAGTGATGGGCAGGGATTTTGTTCACCCCTCCACTTT. This translates into CASSDGQGFCSPLHF. The chain combines TRBV10-1 with TRBJ1-6; possibly TRBD1 for D (5 bases). V was trimmed by 3 bases and J by 9 bases, leaving 15 bases between them. Germline V gene sequence: CDR1 WNHNN, CDR2 SYGVQD (reference sequence). The CDR3 has 15 amino acids.

This chain connects TRBV28 to TRBJ1-2; TRBD1 is a possible D gene (5 bases). CDR1 and CDR2 from the germline V gene are MDHEN and SYDVKM. The CDR3 loop spans 14 amino acids. Trimming cost V 3 bases and J 4 bases, with 12 bases left between them. The CDR3 DNA is TGTGCCAGCAGTTTCCCCGGACACCTCTATGGCTACACCTTC. Amino acids: CASSFPGHLYGYTF.

V is TRBV10-3 and J is TRBJ2-7; 11 bases align to TRBD2. The CDR3 runs to 13 residues. V dropped 6 bases and J dropped 4; count of bases not matched to a gene: 2. The V gene's germline CDR1 is ENHRY and CDR2 SYGVKD. The CDR3 coding sequence is TGTGCCATCAGGGGGACTAGCGGATACGAGCAGTACTTC. As protein: CAIRGTSGYEQYF.

The chain joins TRBV11-2 to TRBJ1-3; maybe TRBD1 (6 bases). The CDR3 length is 16 residues. The germline gives CDR1 SGHAT, CDR2 FQNNGV. The V gene lost 5 bases and the J gene lost 4 bases, with 18 bases spanning the gap. The CDR3 coding sequence is TGTGCCAGCAGCGAGACCGTGGGACACGGAGGAAACACCATATATTTT. Translating gives CASSETVGHGGNTIYF.

This chain connects TRBV25-1 to TRBJ2-2; no reliable D call. V lost 1 base to trimming and J lost 8 bases, with 5 bases between them. The CDR3 loop spans 12 amino acids. Germline V gene data show CDR1 as MGHDK and CDR2 as SYGVNS. The CDR3 DNA reads as TGTGCCAGCAGTGAATCGAGGGGGGAGCTGTTTTTT. Encoded protein: CASSESRGELFF.

The CDR3 DNA sequence: TGCGCCAGCAGCCCAGCCTCCGGACAGGGGGCCTACGAGCAGTACTTC. This encodes CASSPASGQGAYEQYF. The rearrangement uses TRBV4-3 and TRBJ2-7; TRBD1 agrees at 10 bases. V lost 4 bases to trimming and J lost 2 bases; unmatched junction nucleotides: 8. Germline CDR1 reads LGHNA; CDR2 reads YSLEER. CDR3 size: 16 residues.

The chain couples TRBV19 to TRBJ2-3; TRBD2 agrees at 16 bases. Germline loops: CDR1 LNHDA, CDR2 SQIVND (reference sequence). The CDR3 covers 17 residues. Trimming removed 7 bases from V and 5 bases from J; junction bases left unmatched: 9. CDR3 region: CASTDGTSGRAQDTQYF. For the CDR3, the DNA is TGTGCCAGTACCGACGGGACTAGCGGGAGGGCCCAAGATACGCAGTATTTT.

J is TRBJ1-1 and V is TRBV25-1, with 7 nucleotides matching TRBD1. Germline lookup yields CDR1 MGHDK and CDR2 SYGVNS. The V gene end was trimmed by 8 bases and the J gene end by 0 bases; junction bases not matched to a gene: 6. The CDR3 consists of 14 residues. The CDR3 nucleotides read TGTGCCAGCCAACCGGACAGGATGAACACTGAAGCTTTCTTT. It translates to CASQPDRMNTEAFF.

The chain joins TRBV24-1 to TRBJ2-2, with D perhaps matching TRBD1 (6 bases). Trimming took 5 bases from V and 0 from J, leaving 6 bases between them. This CDR3 is built from 14 residues. Germline loops: CDR1 KGHDR, CDR2 SFDVKD. The CDR3 reads CATSAGANTGELFF. The CDR3 nucleotides are TGTGCCACCAGTGCAGGGGCGAACACCGGGGAGCTGTTTTTT.

This rearrangement joins TRBV3-1 (or the pseudogene TRBV3-2) to TRBJ2-1, with TRBD2 matching 10 bases. The V gene end was trimmed by 0 bases and the J gene end by 0 bases; junction bases not matched to a gene: 11. CDR1 LGHDT and CDR2 YNNKEL come from the germline V gene (reference sequence). This CDR3 is built from 20 residues. The CDR3 DNA reads as TGTGCCAGCAGCCAAGATCGGTTTAGCGGGAGGAAGAGCTCCTACAATGAGCAGTTCTTC. It translates to CASSQDRFSGRKSSYNEQFF.

The chain employs TRBV24-1 and TRBJ2-7; the match to TRBD1 covers 8 bases. The germline V gene has CDR1 KGHDR and CDR2 SFDVKD. V was pared by 6 bases and J by 7 bases, with 10 bases of the junction left unmatched. The CDR3 is 14 residues long. The CDR3 DNA sequence: TGTGCCACCAGTAGTACAGGGGGGATGGGGGAGCAGTACTTC. Translating gives CATSSTGGMGEQYF.

V usage is TRBV6-5 and J usage is TRBJ2-7; weak D call: TRBD1 (6 bases). The CDR3 sequence is 14 residues long. V gave up 4 bases and J gave up 6 bases, with 16 bases separating them. CDR1 and CDR2 from the germline V gene are MNHEY and SVGAGI. The CDR3 coding sequence is TGTGCCAGCAGTTCGACCCTCAGGGGTGGCGAGCAGTACTTC. It encodes CASSSTLRGGEQYF.

This clone has just a few counts. V gene TRBV7-3 combines with J gene TRBJ2-1; TRBD2 agrees at 10 bases. This CDR3 is built from 15 residues. Germline CDR1 and CDR2: SGHTA and FQGTGA. After removal of 4 bases from V and 3 bases from J, the junction contained 3 bases not matched to a gene. The CDR3 sequence is CASSSSGGGYNEQFF. In DNA form, the CDR3 reads TGTGCCAGCAGCTCTAGCGGGGGAGGCTACAATGAGCAGTTCTTC. The full variable domain, completed using reference TRBV7-3 and TRBJ2-1, is GAGVSQTPSNKVTEKGKYVELRCDPISGHTALYWYRQSLGQGPEFLIYFQGTGAADDSGLPNDRFFAVRPEGSVSTLKIQRTERGDSAVYLCASSSSGGGYNEQFFGPGTRLTVL.

This chain uses TRBV9 with TRBJ2-7; 8 bases fit TRBD1. The J segment lost 7 bases and the V segment lost 4 bases, leaving 7 bases of the junction unmatched. There are 13 residues in the CDR3. Germline V gene data show CDR1 as SGDLS and CDR2 as YYNGEE. The CDR3 bases are TGTGCCAGCAGCCCGGGGACAGGTCAGGAGCAGTACTTC. Translation: CASSPGTGQEQYF.

The rearrangement links TRBV5-6 to TRBJ2-1; possible D gene TRBD1, 5 bases. The CDR3 runs 16 residues. V lost 0 bases to trimming and J lost 5 bases, with 15 bases between them. Germline CDR1 SGHDT, CDR2 YYEEEE. The CDR3 sequence is CASSLGMGIQDNEQFF. The CDR3 bases are TGTGCCAGCAGCTTGGGGATGGGTATACAGGACAATGAGCAGTTCTTC.

The rearrangement links TRBV5-1 to TRBJ2-5; TRBD2 aligns across 8 bases. V shed 4 bases, J shed 4 bases, and the junction held 6 bases outside the gene matches. The CDR3 is made up of 14 amino acids. Germline CDR1 and CDR2: SGHRS and YFSETQ. CDR3 coding DNA: TGCGCCAGCAGCCCCGACCGGGGGGGAGAGACCCAGTACTTC. Its protein product is CASSPDRGGETQYF.

In its sample, this clone was seen many times. The chain carries TRBV7-8 and TRBJ2-2; no reliable D call. In germline, CDR1 is SGHVS, CDR2 FQNEAQ. The CDR3 totals 18 residues. Trimming stripped 5 bases from V and 5 bases from J, with 24 bases between. The CDR3 DNA reads as TGTGCCAGCAGCCCTCATCGAGACACAAAGATAAGGACCGGGGAGCTGTTTTTT. This translates into CASSPHRDTKIRTGELFF.

This clone was recorded only once. This chain connects TRBV2 to TRBJ1-1; no reliable D call. The germline V and J ends were trimmed by 4 bases and 4 bases, with 13 bases remaining between them. The CDR3 length is 14 residues. The germline V gene encodes CDR1 SNHLY and CDR2 FYNNEI. This CDR3 is CASSVTGASTEAFF. CDR3 nucleotides: TGTGCCAGCAGTGTCACGGGAGCAAGCACTGAAGCTTTCTTT.

This rearrangement joins TRBV19 to TRBJ1-3; 9 nucleotides agree with TRBD1. V was clipped by 3 bases and J by 7 bases; unmatched bases: 7. The CDR3 consists of 15 residues. Germline CDR1 reads LNHDA; CDR2 reads SQIVND (reference sequence). CDR3 amino acids: CASSIWTGVGNTIYF. The CDR3 DNA sequence: TGTGCCAGTAGTATCTGGACAGGGGTGGGGAACACCATATATTTT.

The rearrangement uses TRBV4-1 and TRBJ2-1, with 9 bases that match TRBD2. CDR3 length: 17 amino acids. Germline CDR1 MGHRA, CDR2 YSYEKL. Trimming took 1 base from V and 8 from J; bases not matched to a gene: 12. DNA of the CDR3: TGCGCCAGCAGCCAAGGGGAGCGGGAGGAGTCTCGCCATGAGCAGTTCTTC. Its protein product is CASSQGEREESRHEQFF.

The J gene is TRBJ2-4, the V gene TRBV7-8, with 9 bases matching TRBD1. CDR1 and CDR2 from the germline V gene are SGHVS and FQNEAQ. The CDR3 has 18 residues. Trimming took 4 bases from V and 0 from J; bases not matched to a gene: 10. This CDR3 is CASSSRLKTGGAKNIQYF. As DNA, the CDR3 is TGTGCCAGCAGCTCCAGGCTGAAGACAGGGGGAGCCAAAAACATTCAGTACTTC.

This clone was detected once. As DNA, the CDR3 is TGTGCCAGCAGTGGACAGGGGGAGAATCAGCCCCAGCATTTT. Translating gives CASSGQGENQPQHF. The rearrangement joins TRBV28 to TRBJ1-5; 10 bases line up with TRBD1. The CDR3 sequence is 14 residues long. Germline assignment: CDR1 MDHEN and CDR2 SYDVKM. J was trimmed by 4 bases and V by 5 bases; bases with no gene match: 2.

The V and J genes are TRBV27 and TRBJ1-1; weak D call: TRBD1 (5 bases). This CDR3 contains 13 residues. Germline CDR1 MNHEY, CDR2 SMNVEV (reference sequence). With 1 base removed from V and 5 bases from J, the gap between germline ends came to 8 bases. CDR3 region: CASSLLSGTEAFF. The CDR3 DNA sequence: TGTGCCAGCAGTTTATTATCAGGGACTGAAGCTTTCTTT.

As regards this clone: Distinct nucleotide sequences in the sample also encode this CDR3. V is TRBV3-1 (or the pseudogene TRBV3-2) and J is TRBJ1-2, with a possible D match to TRBD1 (6 bases). The CDR3 is made up of 14 amino acids. Trimming cost V 4 bases and J 0 bases, with 9 bases left between them. The germline gives CDR1 LGHDT, CDR2 YNNKEL (reference sequence). The CDR3 nucleotides are TGTGCCAGCAGCCCCCGGACAGCTAACTATGGCTACACCTTC. This gives the protein CASSPRTANYGYTF.